The 29 T cell receptor beta chains presented below share a single source sample, sequenced in a study of OX40 agonist ivuxolimab in advanced cancers. Sequencing used immunoSEQ multiplex PCR; TCRdb keeps in-frame clones, though not all of them. The repertoire holds some 90,000 clones, with around 87% as singletons. Sequencing used CD4+ or CD8+ T cells sorted from blood, obtained in a trial of the OX40 agonist ivuxolimab. Receptor source: an adult with an advanced solid tumor such as melanoma, head and neck, liver or kidney cancer.

The chain links TRBV5-1 to TRBJ2-3; D unresolved. The CDR3 extends over 14 amino acids. Germline CDR1 SGHRS, CDR2 YFSETQ. With 8 bases removed from V and 0 bases from J, the gap between germline ends came to 13 bases. As DNA, the CDR3 is TGCGCCAGTCGGACGGAACCTAGCACAGATACGCAGTATTTT. Its protein is CASRTEPSTDTQYF.

This chain connects TRBV30 to TRBJ2-1, with 7 bases lining up with TRBD1. CDR1 and CDR2 from the germline V gene are GTSNPN and SVGIG (reference sequence). The CDR3 sequence is 16 residues long. The V segment lost 2 bases and the J segment 5 bases; nucleotides outside the gene matches: 12. The CDR3 nucleotides are TGTGCCTGGAGTATCAAAACAGGGGAGAAGGACAATGAGCAGTTCTTC. Residues: CAWSIKTGEKDNEQFF.

The chain links TRBV7-6 to TRBJ2-2; D remains ambiguous. The germline CDR1 and CDR2 sequences are SGHVS and FNYEAQ. V shed 1 base and J shed 1 base, with 4 bases lying between them. CDR3 size: 14 residues. The CDR3, as DNA: TGTGCCAGCAGCTTAGGCGTGAACACCGGGGAGCTGTTTTTT. Translating gives CASSLGVNTGELFF. The variable domain in full, with the rest retrieved from reference TRBV7-6 and TRBJ2-2, is GAGVSQSPRYKVTKRGQDVALRCDPISGHVSLYWYRQALGQGPEFLTYFNYEAQQDKSGLPNDRFSAERPEGSISTLTIQRTEQRDSAMYRCASSLGVNTGELFFGEGSRLTVL.

The chain is built from TRBV19 and TRBJ1-2; 7 bases are shared with TRBD1. Germline loops: CDR1 LNHDA, CDR2 SQIVND (reference sequence). The CDR3 covers 16 residues. The V and J ends lost 3 bases and 8 bases, in that order; junction bases with no gene match: 15. This CDR3 reads CASSMDGTEYKGGYTF. The CDR3, as DNA: TGTGCCAGTAGTATGGACGGGACAGAATATAAGGGCGGCTACACCTTC. Drawing the rest from reference TRBV19 and TRBJ1-2, the complete variable domain is DGGITQSPKYLFRKEGQNVTLSCEQNLNHDAMYWYRQDPGQGLRLIYYSQIVNDFQKGDIAEGYSVSREKKESFPLTVTSAQKNPTAFYLCASSMDGTEYKGGYTFGSGTRLTVV.

This chain uses TRBV30 with TRBJ1-4; maybe TRBD1 (5 bases). Germline-derived CDR1 and CDR2 are GTSNPN and SVGIG (reference sequence). Deletions cut 8 bases from V and 7 bases from J, with 14 bases between. This CDR3 comprises 12 residues. CDR3 DNA: TGTGCCCGCGGGGGTCGGGGTGAAAAACTGTTTTTT. Amino acids: CARGGRGEKLFF.

The V call is TRBV19, the J call TRBJ1-3; TRBD1 aligns across 7 bases. The CDR3 consists of 16 residues. Germline V lookup: CDR1 LNHDA, CDR2 SQIVND (reference sequence). V shed 3 bases and J 0 bases; nucleotides not matched to a gene: 5. Here the CDR3 reads CASSIRTGGSGNTIYF. The CDR3 coding sequence is TGTGCCAGTAGTATCCGGACAGGCGGCTCTGGAAACACCATATATTTT.

The V call is TRBV5-1, the J call TRBJ1-4; D call uncertain. The CDR3 is 15 amino acids. Per germline, CDR1 SGHRS and CDR2 YFSETQ. The germline V and J ends were trimmed by 4 bases and 4 bases, with 14 bases remaining between them. DNA for the CDR3: TGCGCCAGCAGCCCCGGGGATTTCGGTAATGAAAAACTGTTTTTT. This encodes CASSPGDFGNEKLFF.

The CDR3 nucleotides are TGTGCCAGCAGCTTGGCTGGGACAGCTAACTATGGCTACACCTTC. Protein sequence: CASSLAGTANYGYTF. The rearrangement uses TRBV5-4 and TRBJ1-2; 7 bases are a match to TRBD1. The CDR3 is 15 residues long. The V gene end was trimmed by 0 bases and the J gene end by 0 bases; junction bases not matched to a gene: 2. Germline CDR1 SGHNT, CDR2 YYREEE (reference sequence).

V and J are TRBV28 and TRBJ1-1, with 7 positions matching TRBD1. The CDR3 consists of 17 residues. The V gene end was trimmed by 1 base and the J gene end by 3 bases; junction bases not matched to a gene: 11. The V gene's germline CDR1 is MDHEN and CDR2 SYDVKM. The chain's CDR3 is CASSLYPPETGHTEAFF. The CDR3 region has the DNA TGTGCCAGCAGTTTATATCCCCCCGAGACAGGGCACACTGAAGCTTTCTTT.

The genes are TRBV7-9 and TRBJ1-1; 7 bases agree with TRBD1. The CDR3 length is 14 residues. Trimming took 1 base from V and 3 from J; bases not matched to a gene: 2. The germline V gene encodes CDR1 SEHNR and CDR2 FQNEAQ (reference sequence). CDR3 sequence (DNA): TGTGCCAGCAGCTTAGGACAGGGATACACTGAAGCTTTCTTT. It specifies CASSLGQGYTEAFF.

The chain combines TRBV5-4 with TRBJ2-1; the D is unclear. This CDR3 is built from 13 residues. The V end lost 1 base, the J end lost 4 bases, and 6 bases lay between the germline ends. Per the germline V gene, CDR1 is SGHNT and CDR2 is YYREEE (reference sequence). The DNA for the CDR3 is TGTGCCAGCAGCTTGCCAGCGTACAATGAGCAGTTCTTC. Its protein product is CASSLPAYNEQFF.

This clone was seen a handful of times. The chain carries TRBV9 and TRBJ1-1; D may be TRBD1 (5 bases). CDR1 is SGDLS and CDR2 is YYNGEE in the germline V gene. This CDR3 has 15 residues. V was clipped by 0 bases and J by 4 bases, with 13 bases between them. This chain's CDR3 is CASSVGPGEITEAFF. Here the CDR3 DNA reads TGTGCCAGCAGCGTAGGACCGGGGGAAATCACTGAAGCTTTCTTT.

This rearrangement joins TRBV30 to TRBJ2-4; D is ambiguous. Trimming left V 0 bases short and J 1 base short, with 7 bases between. This CDR3 is built from 14 residues. Germline CDR1 and CDR2: GTSNPN and SVGIG (reference sequence). The CDR3 DNA reads as TGTGCCTGGAGTGTACTAATTGCCAAAAACATTCAGTACTTC. This gives the protein CAWSVLIAKNIQYF. The entire variable domain, with the rest obtained from reference TRBV30 and TRBJ2-4, is as follows: SQTIHQWPATLVQPVGSPLSLECTVEGTSNPNLYWYRQAAGRGLQLLFYSVGIGQISSEVPQNLSASRPQDRQFILSSKKLLLSDSGFYLCAWSVLIAKNIQYFGAGTRLSVL.

V gene TRBV30 combines with J gene TRBJ1-5; unclear D gene. V gave up 0 bases and J gave up 0 bases, with 3 bases separating them. CDR1 is GTSNPN and CDR2 is SVGIG in the germline V gene (reference sequence). This CDR3 has 13 residues. For the CDR3, the DNA is TGTGCCTGGAGTGTAGATAGCAATCAGCCCCAGCATTTT. This translates into CAWSVDSNQPQHF.

The chain has TRBV5-1 and TRBJ2-2, with 12 bases lining up with TRBD2. Looked up from germline, CDR1 is SGHRS and CDR2 is YFSETQ. V shed 2 bases and J 4 bases; nucleotides not matched to a gene: 6. The CDR3 totals 17 residues. In DNA, the CDR3 is TGCGCCAGCAGCTTACCCCTAGCGGGAGGGTTCACCGGGGAGCTGTTTTTT. It is translated as CASSLPLAGGFTGELFF.

The CDR3: CASSPDITNEKLFF. The CDR3 nucleotides are TGTGCCAGCAGTCCGGACATCACTAATGAAAAACTGTTTTTT. This chain uses TRBV2 with TRBJ1-4; D might be TRBD1 (5 bases). The CDR3 consists of 14 residues. V lost 5 bases and J lost 2, with 9 bases in between. Per the germline V gene, CDR1 is SNHLY and CDR2 is FYNNEI. The full variable domain, its missing parts supplied by reference TRBV2 and TRBJ1-4, is EPEVTQTPSHQVTQMGQEVILRCVPISNHLYFYWYRQILGQKVEFLVSFYNNEISEKSEIFDDQFSVERPDGSNFTLKIRSTKLEDSAMYFCASSPDITNEKLFFGSGTQLSVL.

The chain couples TRBV19 to TRBJ1-1; a weak D match, TRBD1 (6 bases). This CDR3 spans 13 amino acids. Trimming left V 3 bases short and J 3 bases short, with 8 bases between. Germline loops: CDR1 LNHDA, CDR2 SQIVND (reference sequence). The CDR3 protein is CASSISGDTEAFF. The CDR3 DNA follows: TGTGCCAGTAGTATCTCAGGGGACACTGAAGCTTTCTTT.

V gene TRBV29-1 combines with J gene TRBJ2-3; D is possibly TRBD2 (5 bases). The length of the CDR3 is 12 residues. The V end lost 7 bases, the J end lost 4 bases, and 12 bases lay between the germline ends. Germline V gives CDR1 SQVTM, CDR2 ANQGSEA. The CDR3 loop reads CSESGVSDTQYF. CDR3 nucleotides: TGCAGCGAGTCCGGGGTTTCAGATACGCAGTATTTT.

The rearrangement joins TRBV6-5 to TRBJ1-5; tentatively, D is TRBD1 (6 bases). This CDR3 spans 14 amino acids. The germline V and J ends were trimmed by 1 base and 6 bases, with 10 bases remaining between them. Germline V lookup: CDR1 MNHEY, CDR2 SVGAGI. This CDR3 is CASSYLTGVQPQHF. In DNA form, the CDR3 reads TGTGCCAGCAGTTACTTGACAGGAGTTCAGCCCCAGCATTTT.

This clone is a singleton in its sample. This chain links TRBV27 with TRBJ2-7; TRBD2 agrees at 12 bases. Germline CDR1 and CDR2: MNHEY and SMNVEV (reference sequence). Unmatched junction bases numbered 15, after V lost 8 bases and J lost 4 bases. The CDR3 is 17 amino acids. Here the CDR3 reads CASQSWASGRVTYEQYF. CDR3 bases: TGTGCCAGCCAATCTTGGGCTAGCGGGAGGGTAACGTACGAGCAGTACTTC.

The chain carries TRBV10-2 and TRBJ1-5; 10 nucleotides line up with TRBD1. Losses at the gene ends were 8 bases for V and 2 bases for J; bases not matched to a gene: 9. Germline lookup yields CDR1 WSHSY and CDR2 SAAADI. The CDR3 contains 16 residues. DNA of the CDR3: TGCGCCAGCGCCGGGACAGGGGATTTCGGCAATCAGCCCCAGCATTTT. It codes for CASAGTGDFGNQPQHF.

The V and J genes are TRBV6-1 and TRBJ2-1; 15 positions agree with TRBD2. Germline CDR1 reads MNHNS; CDR2 reads SASEGT. The V gene end was trimmed by 4 bases and the J gene end by 6 bases; junction bases not matched to a gene: 4. CDR3 length equals 16 residues. The CDR3 DNA sequence: TGTGCCAGCAGTGCTAGGACTAGCGGGAGGGCCAATGAGCAGTTCTTC. It yields the protein CASSARTSGRANEQFF.

The V call is TRBV23-1, the J call TRBJ1-1; the D gene is possibly TRBD1 (6 bases). TRBV23-1 carries the ORF label, with uncertain function. V lost 2 bases, J lost 4 bases, and 11 bases lay in between. The CDR3 covers 14 residues. CDR3 in amino acids: CASSQRAGATEAFF. The CDR3 nucleotides read TGCGCCAGCAGTCAAAGGGCGGGGGCCACTGAAGCTTTCTTT.

The gene calls are TRBV5-1 and TRBJ2-5; 7 nucleotides align to TRBD2. Germline loops: CDR1 SGHRS, CDR2 YFSETQ. V shed 8 bases and J 4 bases; nucleotides not matched to a gene: 5. The CDR3 loop spans 12 amino acids. Here the CDR3 reads CASMGGVETQYF. Here the CDR3 DNA reads TGCGCCAGTATGGGAGGGGTAGAGACCCAGTACTTC.

This clone was seen only once. This rearrangement joins TRBV7-7 to TRBJ2-2, with D maybe TRBD2 (5 bases). In germline, CDR1 is SSHAT, CDR2 FNYEAQ (reference sequence). V shed 0 bases and J shed 1 base, with 9 bases lying between them. This CDR3 is 16 amino acids long. The CDR3 region has the DNA TGTGCCAGCAGCTTAGCTCTAGCCAGGAACACCGGGGAGCTGTTTTTT. Its protein is CASSLALARNTGELFF.

Only one count was recorded for this clone. The chain joins TRBV4-3 to TRBJ1-2, with 7 nucleotides matching TRBD1. V shed 0 bases and J 6 bases; nucleotides not matched to a gene: 4. The CDR3 loop spans 14 amino acids. Germline lookup yields CDR1 LGHNA and CDR2 YSLEER. The CDR3 loop is CASSQEGGDNGYTF. CDR3 nucleotides: TGCGCCAGCAGCCAAGAAGGGGGCGATAATGGCTACACCTTC.

The chain employs TRBV15 and TRBJ1-3; no clear D. The CDR3 runs to 15 residues. V lost 1 base to trimming and J lost 0 bases, with 7 bases between them. The germline CDR1 and CDR2 sequences are LNHNV and YYDKDF (reference sequence). The CDR3 spells CATSRARLSGNTIYF. CDR3 nucleotide sequence: TGTGCCACCAGCAGAGCTAGGCTCTCTGGAAACACCATATATTTT.

The chain has TRBV6-1 and TRBJ2-2, with 12 positions matching TRBD2. The ends lost 6 bases at V and 4 bases at J; junction bases unmatched: 3. The CDR3 contains 15 residues. Germline V gene data show CDR1 as MNHNS and CDR2 as SASEGT. The CDR3 loop reads CASSRLAGVTGELFF. The CDR3 bases are TGTGCCAGCAGCAGACTAGCGGGAGTCACCGGGGAGCTGTTTTTT.

The chain joins TRBV28 to TRBJ1-4, with D possibly being TRBD1 (6 bases). Trimming cost V 5 bases and J 4 bases, with 14 bases left between them. This CDR3 is built from 15 residues. CDR1 is MDHEN, CDR2 SYDVKM, per germline. DNA for the CDR3: TGTGCCAGCAGTCCCCTGGGGGGCTTTAATGAAAAACTGTTTTTT. Its translation is CASSPLGGFNEKLFF.